These 10 T cell receptor beta chains originate from one sample sequenced in a study of beta chain features in type 1 diabetes. The antigens of these receptors remain unknown. Whole-study results and caveats: All four CD4+ subsets from Type 1 diabetes patients carried moderately but significantly shorter TCRB CDR3s.

The isolated RNA, all of it, was reverse transcribed, so expressed TCRB transcripts were what got sequenced. Repertoires were generated with immunoSEQ multiplex PCR, while TCRdb's copy carries only in-frame clones and drops some. The profile shows 680,000 or so clones, around 15% of them singletons. The specimen was naive CD4+ T cells from blood. The receptors were sampled from a young man with type 1 diabetes.

The chain is built from TRBV30 and TRBJ1-5, with D unclear. Germline V gene data show CDR1 as GTSNPN and CDR2 as SVGIG (reference sequence). The CDR3 is 13 residues long. Trimming pared 8 bases from V and 0 bases from J, leaving 11 bases between. CDR3 in DNA: TGTGCCCTGGACTTGGGTAGCAATCAGCCCCAGCATTTT. Amino acid sequence: CALDLGSNQPQHF.

This clone showed up just a few times. The rearrangement links TRBV7-6 to TRBJ2-1, with D uncertain. Trimming pared 1 base from V and 0 bases from J, leaving 16 bases between. CDR1 is SGHVS, CDR2 FNYEAQ, per germline. The CDR3 is 18 amino acids. CDR3 region: CASSLVVFGPSSYNEQFF. CDR3 DNA: TGTGCCAGCAGCTTAGTAGTTTTCGGGCCGAGCTCCTACAATGAGCAGTTCTTC.

This chain links TRBV11-1 with TRBJ1-1, with D possibly matching TRBD1 (5 bases). CDR1 and CDR2 (germline): SGHAT, FQDESV (reference sequence). The CDR3 loop spans 13 amino acids. The germline V and J ends were trimmed by 3 bases and 5 bases, with 10 bases remaining between them. The CDR3 bases are TGTGCCAGCAGCTTCCAAGGGGAGACTGAAGCTTTCTTT. Encoded protein: CASSFQGETEAFF.

The genes are TRBV7-3 and TRBJ2-7; 8 positions match TRBD1. Trimming took 5 bases from V and 0 from J; bases not matched to a gene: 9. Germline CDR1 and CDR2: SGHTA and FQGTGA. The CDR3 spans 16 residues. The CDR3 nucleotides read TGTGCCAGCAGCCCCACAGGGGGAAAAAGCTCCTACGAGCAGTACTTC. Translated, it gives CASSPTGGKSSYEQYF. Using reference TRBV7-3 and TRBJ2-7 for the parts outside the CDR3, the full variable domain is GAGVSQTPSNKVTEKGKYVELRCDPISGHTALYWYRQSLGQGPEFLIYFQGTGAADDSGLPNDRFFAVRPEGSVSTLKIQRTERGDSAVYLCASSPTGGKSSYEQYFGPGTRLTVT.

This clone occurred a few times. The chain employs TRBV5-1 and TRBJ2-1, with 7 bases aligning to TRBD1. J was trimmed by 7 bases and V by 4 bases; bases with no gene match: 8. CDR1 SGHRS and CDR2 YFSETQ come from the germline V gene. This CDR3 has 14 amino acids. CDR3 loop: CASSQTGDGNEQFF. CDR3 sequence (DNA): TGCGCCAGCAGCCAAACAGGGGATGGTAATGAGCAGTTCTTC.

This clone has only a few counts. CDR3 sequence: CASSPGLSRQSEKLFF. CDR3 sequence (DNA): TGTGCCAGCAGCCCCGGGCTAAGCCGGCAGAGTGAAAAACTGTTTTTT. The chain carries TRBV7-9 and TRBJ1-4; the D is unclear. Trimming left V 5 bases short and J 7 bases short, with 20 bases between. The CDR3 totals 16 residues. Per germline, CDR1 SEHNR and CDR2 FQNEAQ (reference sequence).

This rearrangement joins TRBV30 to TRBJ2-2; unclear D gene. CDR3 length: 13 residues. Trimming shortened V by 2 bases and J by 4 bases, and 8 bases separated the two germline ends. Germline V gene data show CDR1 as GTSNPN and CDR2 as SVGIG (reference sequence). Here the CDR3 reads CAWSIQSTGELFF. In nucleotides, the CDR3 is TGTGCCTGGAGTATTCAAAGCACCGGGGAGCTGTTTTTT.

This clone has more than one count but fewer than ten. V gene TRBV30 combines with J gene TRBJ1-2; perhaps TRBD1 as D (5 bases). CDR3 length: 12 residues. Trimming pared 4 bases from V and 7 bases from J, leaving 13 bases between. The germline gives CDR1 GTSNPN, CDR2 SVGIG (reference sequence). The CDR3 is CAWKAGAGGYTF. CDR3 bases: TGTGCCTGGAAGGCCGGGGCTGGTGGCTACACCTTC.

This chain connects TRBV6-5 to TRBJ1-2; D remains ambiguous. Germline V gene lookup returns CDR1 MNHEY and CDR2 SVGAGI. The length of the CDR3 is 13 residues. V lost 7 bases to trimming and J lost 7 bases, with 16 bases between them. This chain's CDR3 is CASTKGRISGYTF. CDR3 nucleotide sequence: TGTGCCAGCACCAAAGGTAGAATTTCTGGCTACACCTTC.

V usage is TRBV4-1 and J usage is TRBJ1-1; 10 bases are shared with TRBD1. After removal of 6 bases from V and 3 bases from J, the junction contained 10 bases not matched to a gene. The germline V gene has CDR1 MGHRA and CDR2 YSYEKL. CDR3 size: 16 residues. The CDR3 nucleotides are TGCGCCAGCAGGCCGGGACAGGGGTATTCGGACACTGAAGCTTTCTTT. This codes for CASRPGQGYSDTEAFF.